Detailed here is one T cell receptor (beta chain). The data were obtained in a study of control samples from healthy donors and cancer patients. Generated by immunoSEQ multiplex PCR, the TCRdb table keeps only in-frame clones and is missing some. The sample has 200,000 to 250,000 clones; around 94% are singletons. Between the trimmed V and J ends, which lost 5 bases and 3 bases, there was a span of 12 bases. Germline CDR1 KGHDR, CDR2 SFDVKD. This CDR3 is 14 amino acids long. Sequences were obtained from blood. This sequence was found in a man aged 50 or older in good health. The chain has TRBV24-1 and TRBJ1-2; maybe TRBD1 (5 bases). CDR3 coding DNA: TGTGCCACCAGTGGTGGGGCAAGGTACTATGGCTACACCTTC. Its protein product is CATSGGARYYGYTF.